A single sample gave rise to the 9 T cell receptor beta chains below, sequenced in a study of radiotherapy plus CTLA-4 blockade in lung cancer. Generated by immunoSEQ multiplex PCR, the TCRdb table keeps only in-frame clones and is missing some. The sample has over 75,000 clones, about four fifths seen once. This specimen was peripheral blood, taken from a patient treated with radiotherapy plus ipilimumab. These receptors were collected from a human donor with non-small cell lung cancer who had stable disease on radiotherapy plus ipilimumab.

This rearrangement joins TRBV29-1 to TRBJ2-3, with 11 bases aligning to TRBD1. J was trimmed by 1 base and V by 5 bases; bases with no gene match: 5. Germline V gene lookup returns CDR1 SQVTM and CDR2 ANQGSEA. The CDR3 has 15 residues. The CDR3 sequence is CSVTLGQGGTDTQYF. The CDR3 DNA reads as TGCAGCGTTACCCTGGGACAGGGGGGCACAGATACGCAGTATTTT.

The CDR3 sequence is CASSFVGSPLHF. The DNA of the CDR3 is TGTGCCAGCAGTTTTGTCGGTTCACCCCTCCACTTT. The chain is built from TRBV27 and TRBJ1-6; D is ambiguous. V shed 3 bases and J shed 9 bases, with 6 bases lying between them. The CDR3 has 12 amino acids. Germline V gives CDR1 MNHEY, CDR2 SMNVEV (reference sequence).

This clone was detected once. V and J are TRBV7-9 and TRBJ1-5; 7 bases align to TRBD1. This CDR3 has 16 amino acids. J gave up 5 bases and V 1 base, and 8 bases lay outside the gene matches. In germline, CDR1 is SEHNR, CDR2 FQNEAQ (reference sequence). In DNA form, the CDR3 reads TGTGCCAGCAGCTTAGGGGAGGGGGCCAGAGATCAGCCCCAGCATTTT. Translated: CASSLGEGARDQPQHF.

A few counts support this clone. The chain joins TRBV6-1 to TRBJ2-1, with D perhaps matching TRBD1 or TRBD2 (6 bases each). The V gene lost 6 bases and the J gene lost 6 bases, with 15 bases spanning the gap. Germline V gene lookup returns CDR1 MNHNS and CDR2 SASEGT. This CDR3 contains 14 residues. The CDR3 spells CASSFVGGRNEQFF. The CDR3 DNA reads TGTGCCAGCAGCTTCGTGGGGGGCCGCAATGAGCAGTTCTTC.

CDR3 sequence: CASSSPRTTNYGYTF. The CDR3 bases are TGTGCCAGTAGTTCTCCGCGGACGACCAACTATGGCTACACCTTC. The chain is built from TRBV19 and TRBJ1-2; no reliable D call. Per germline, CDR1 LNHDA and CDR2 SQIVND (reference sequence). This CDR3 region has 15 residues. Trimming removed 5 bases at V and 2 bases at J, with 15 bases between. Full variable domain (remainder filled in from reference TRBV19 and TRBJ1-2): DGGITQSPKYLFRKEGQNVTLSCEQNLNHDAMYWYRQDPGQGLRLIYYSQIVNDFQKGDIAEGYSVSREKKESFPLTVTSAQKNPTAFYLCASSSPRTTNYGYTFGSGTRLTVV.

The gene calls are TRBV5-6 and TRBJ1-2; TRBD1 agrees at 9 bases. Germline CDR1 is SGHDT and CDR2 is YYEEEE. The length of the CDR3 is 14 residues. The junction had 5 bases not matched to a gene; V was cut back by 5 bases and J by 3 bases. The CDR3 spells CASRFGDRDYGYTF. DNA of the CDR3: TGTGCCAGCAGATTCGGGGACAGGGACTATGGCTACACCTTC. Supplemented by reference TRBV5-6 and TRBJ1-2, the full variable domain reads DAGVTQSPTHLIKTRGQQVTLRCSPKSGHDTVSWYQQALGQGPQFIFQYYEEEERQRGNFPDRFSGHQFPNYSSELNVNALLLGDSALYLCASRFGDRDYGYTFGSGTRLTVV.

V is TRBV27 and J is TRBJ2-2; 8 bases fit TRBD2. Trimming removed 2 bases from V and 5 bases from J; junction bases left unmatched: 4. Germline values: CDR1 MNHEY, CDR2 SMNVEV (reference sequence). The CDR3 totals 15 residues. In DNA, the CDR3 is TGTGCCAGCAGTTTACGGGAGGGCGGGACCGGGGAGCTGTTTTTT. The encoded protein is CASSLREGGTGELFF.

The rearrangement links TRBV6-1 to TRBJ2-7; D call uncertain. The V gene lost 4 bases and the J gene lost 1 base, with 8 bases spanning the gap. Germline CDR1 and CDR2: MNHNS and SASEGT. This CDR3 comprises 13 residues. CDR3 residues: CASSVGFSYEQYF. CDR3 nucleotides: TGTGCCAGCAGTGTCGGGTTTTCCTACGAGCAGTACTTC.

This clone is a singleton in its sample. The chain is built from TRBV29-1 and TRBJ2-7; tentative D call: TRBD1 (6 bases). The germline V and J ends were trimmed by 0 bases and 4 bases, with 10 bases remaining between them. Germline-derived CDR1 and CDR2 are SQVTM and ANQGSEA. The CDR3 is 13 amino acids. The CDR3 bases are TGCAGCGTTGAAGAAACAGGGAAATACGAGCAGTACTTC. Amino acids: CSVEETGKYEQYF.